This T cell receptor beta chain was documented in a study of beta chain features in type 1 diabetes. Study-level results: In every one of the four CD4+ subsets, TCRB CDR3s were moderately but significantly shorter in Type 1 diabetes patients. VDJ junctions in type 1 diabetes patients carried more deletions and fewer insertions.

A note on this clone: Its cognate antigen is unknown.

This CDR3 is built from 15 residues. Germline CDR1 and CDR2: GTSNPN and SVGIG (reference sequence). V was clipped by 4 bases and J by 2 bases; unmatched bases: 8. The sequenced template was cDNA made from the entire isolated RNA. Reads from naive, central memory and regulatory T cell samples averaged about 3.57 million. Using immunoSEQ multiplex PCR, the repertoire was profiled, and TCRdb retains in-frame clones only, with some absent. The table records hundreds of thousands of clones, around 15% of them present only once. This clonotype was obtained from a man aged 18 to 29 with type 1 diabetes. V is TRBV30 and J is TRBJ1-2, with 9 bases matching TRBD1. Sequenced: naive CD4+ T cells from blood. In DNA form, the CDR3 reads TGTGCCTGGACCACCGGGACAGGGAGAAACTATGGCTACACCTTC. This sequence encodes CAWTTGTGRNYGYTF.